The sequence of this TCR beta chain was determined in a study of cytomegalovirus exposure and HLA in healthy donors. Across the study: The Caucasian-associated ancestry cluster contained 81% of the approximately 430 genotyped donors.

Worth noting for this clone: Its cognate antigen is unknown.

The study ran its PCR with 60 Vbeta and 13 Jbeta primers. Clones were read by immunoSEQ multiplex PCR, and TCRdb kept only the in-frame ones, dropping some. The sample totals tens of thousands of clones. Findings of the study overall: When analyzed later, the rates of TCR association showed variation by HLA locus, with DRB1 the most and HLA-C the fewest. Per published accounts, TCR beta sequences correctly predicted the HLA-A and HLA-B alleles of most subjects. Equally common other TCR beta chains were less clonally expanded than HLA-associated ones, a later analysis found.

Trimming shortened V by 2 bases and J by 0 bases, and 8 bases separated the two germline ends. CDR1 is MNHNS, CDR2 SASEGT, per germline. This CDR3 is built from 15 residues. This clonotype was obtained from a man aged 45 to 65 in good health and CMV-seropositive. The sample was PBMCs. The chain joins TRBV6-1 to TRBJ1-3; D gene ambiguous. The CDR3 sequence is CASSELPSSGNTIYF. CDR3 DNA: TGTGCCAGCAGTGAACTCCCGAGCTCTGGAAACACCATATATTTT.